Presented here are 20 T cell receptor beta chains from one specimen sequenced in a study of T-cell memory formation after mild COVID-19. TCRdb re-called the 5' RACE reads through MiXCR, storing one row per CDR3 protein. Among around 200,000 distinct CDR3 sequences listed, around 30% were seen once. Sequencing used PBMCs or a T cell subset sorted from them (not recorded which). Source of these receptors: an adult woman who had mild COVID-19 (a few samples of this study predate the infection). Cell type and time point are not known.

This clonotype was detected once. V is TRBV3-1 and J is TRBJ1-1; 8 bases fit TRBD1. The germline CDR1 and CDR2 sequences are LGHDT and YNNKEL (reference sequence). CDR3 length: 15 residues. The trim removed 6 bases at V and 5 bases at J, leaving 11 bases unmatched. The DNA of the CDR3 is TGTGCCAGCAGATATACGGACAGGGCTGGGACTGAAGCTTTCTTT. Protein sequence: CASRYTDRAGTEAFF.

This chain joins TRBV7-6 and TRBJ1-1, with D maybe TRBD1 (5 bases). The CDR3 is made up of 15 amino acids. Germline values: CDR1 SGHVS, CDR2 FNYEAQ. V was clipped by 1 base and J by 0 bases, with 9 bases between them. The CDR3 bases are TGTGCCAGCAGCTTAGGGGAGGGGCTGAACACTGAAGCTTTCTTT. Translation: CASSLGEGLNTEAFF. Based on the CDR3 plus reference TRBV7-6 and TRBJ1-1, the full variable domain is GAGVSQSPRYKVTKRGQDVALRCDPISGHVSLYWYRQALGQGPEFLTYFNYEAQQDKSGLPNDRFSAERPEGSISTLTIQRTEQRDSAMYRCASSLGEGLNTEAFFGQGTRLTVV.

This chain joins TRBV5-1 and TRBJ1-2; 8 nucleotides match TRBD1. CDR3 length equals 17 residues. J was trimmed by 7 bases and V by 3 bases; bases with no gene match: 17. The germline gives CDR1 SGHRS, CDR2 YFSETQ. This CDR3 reads CASSYGQGRYSSSGYTF. In DNA, the CDR3 is TGCGCCAGCAGCTATGGACAGGGCCGCTATTCATCGAGTGGCTACACCTTC. The whole variable domain, filled in from reference TRBV5-1 and TRBJ1-2, reads KAGVTQTPRYLIKTRGQQVTLSCSPISGHRSVSWYQQTPGQGLQFLFEYFSETQRNKGNFPGRFSGRQFSNSRSEMNVSTLELGDSALYLCASSYGQGRYSSSGYTFGSGTRLTVV.

The chain combines TRBV6-2 or TRBV6-3 with TRBJ2-6, with 11 bases matching TRBD1. The CDR3 is 18 amino acids. J was trimmed by 0 bases and V by 2 bases; bases with no gene match: 3. The germline CDR1 and CDR2 sequences are MNHEY and SVGEGT. CDR3 loop: CASSYGQGASSGANVLTF. The CDR3 DNA sequence: TGTGCCAGCAGTTACGGACAGGGGGCCTCCTCTGGGGCCAACGTCCTGACTTTC.

This chain connects TRBV11-3 to TRBJ2-5, with D maybe TRBD2 (6 bases). Germline lookup yields CDR1 SGHNT and CDR2 YENEEA. V lost 5 bases to trimming and J lost 2 bases, with 15 bases between them. This CDR3 contains 15 residues. The CDR3 reads CASSPPRAGQETQYF. The DNA for the CDR3 is TGTGCCAGCAGCCCTCCCCGGGCGGGACAAGAGACCCAGTACTTC.

The rearrangement links TRBV24-1 to TRBJ2-1; 9 bases are shared with TRBD2. Looked up from germline, CDR1 is KGHDR and CDR2 is SFDVKD. CDR3 length: 16 amino acids. The V segment lost 4 bases and the J segment 2 bases; nucleotides outside the gene matches: 5. CDR3 nucleotides: TGTGCCACCAGTGAATTAGCGGGAGTGACCTACAATGAGCAGTTCTTC. Translation gives CATSELAGVTYNEQFF.

This clonotype was counted a few times. The rearrangement joins TRBV4-3 to TRBJ2-7, with D perhaps matching TRBD2 (6 bases). Germline CDR1 and CDR2: LGHNA and YSLEER. The CDR3 length is 18 residues. V lost 1 base and J lost 2, with 21 bases in between. The CDR3 DNA reads as TGCGCCAGCAGCCAAGCCTTCCGGGGGATTCGGTCTACCTACGAGCAGTACTTC. Translation gives CASSQAFRGIRSTYEQYF.

The gene calls are TRBV12-3 or TRBV12-4 and TRBJ2-2, with no clear D. There are 14 residues in the CDR3. Trimming took 5 bases from V and 3 from J, leaving 10 bases between them. In DNA form, the CDR3 reads TGTGCCAGCAGTCCCTACTCAGACACCGGGGAGCTGTTTTTT. Residues: CASSPYSDTGELFF.

The J gene is TRBJ2-2, the V gene TRBV7-8; no clear D. Germline V CDR1 and CDR2: SGHVS, FQNEAQ. V was pared by 1 base and J by 5 bases, with 11 bases between. The CDR3 sequence is 15 residues long. CDR3 nucleotide sequence: TGTGCCAGCAGCTTAGGTTACTTTACTACCGGGGAGCTGTTTTTT. Amino acids: CASSLGYFTTGELFF. Supplemented by reference TRBV7-8 and TRBJ2-2, the full variable domain reads GAGVSQSPRYKVAKRGQDVALRCDPISGHVSLFWYQQALGQGPEFLTYFQNEAQLDKSGLPSDRFFAERPEGSVSTLKIQRTQQEDSAVYLCASSLGYFTTGELFFGEGSRLTVL.

J is TRBJ2-1 and V is TRBV5-1, with a weak D call TRBD2 (6 bases). The CDR3 has 17 residues. The V end lost 0 bases, the J end lost 0 bases, and 13 bases lay between the germline ends. CDR1 and CDR2 (germline): SGHRS, YFSETQ. CDR3 DNA sequence: TGCGCCAGCAGCTTGGGGCAGCGGGCACACTCCTACAATGAGCAGTTCTTC. Amino acid sequence: CASSLGQRAHSYNEQFF.

The chain couples TRBV18 to TRBJ1-5; D remains ambiguous. Germline CDR1 KGHSH, CDR2 LQKENI. Between the trimmed V and J ends, which lost 6 bases and 1 base, there was a span of 10 bases. The CDR3 sequence is 14 residues long. The CDR3 sequence: CASSPGWSNQPQHF. The CDR3 DNA sequence: TGTGCCAGCTCTCCCGGGTGGAGCAATCAGCCCCAGCATTTT.

This clonotype came up a few times. V gene TRBV6-4 combines with J gene TRBJ2-1, with TRBD2 matching 8 bases. This CDR3 contains 15 residues. Germline V CDR1 and CDR2: MRHNA, SNTAGT. V lost 0 bases, J lost 7 bases, and 5 bases stayed unmatched. Here the CDR3 DNA reads TGTGCCAGCAGTGACTCCAGCGGGAGCGCAAATGAGCAGTTCTTC. Protein product: CASSDSSGSANEQFF.

This clonotype has a single count. V usage is TRBV7-9 and J usage is TRBJ2-1; the D is unclear. This CDR3 has 12 residues. Deletions cut 3 bases from V and 6 bases from J, with 6 bases between. Germline-derived CDR1 and CDR2 are SEHNR and FQNEAQ (reference sequence). The CDR3 spells CASSFQSNEQFF. In DNA form, the CDR3 reads TGTGCCAGCAGCTTCCAGAGCAATGAGCAGTTCTTC.

This clonotype has more than one count but fewer than ten. The V gene is TRBV24-1, the J gene TRBJ1-1; possibly TRBD1 for D (6 bases). The CDR3 runs to 14 residues. Germline CDR1 reads KGHDR; CDR2 reads SFDVKD. V was shortened by 2 bases and J by 3 bases, with 9 bases between the two germline ends. In nucleotides, the CDR3 is TGTGCCACCAGTGATTCCGGGACATACACTGAAGCTTTCTTT. Its translation is CATSDSGTYTEAFF.

This clonotype was seen only a few times. The chain employs TRBV5-4 and TRBJ2-1; D might be TRBD2 (6 bases). The CDR3 loop spans 15 amino acids. V dropped 5 bases and J dropped 4 bases, with 16 bases sitting between them. Germline V gene lookup returns CDR1 SGHNT and CDR2 YYREEE (reference sequence). CDR3: CASSPTGGRYNEQFF. The CDR3 DNA is TGTGCCAGCAGTCCCACTGGAGGGAGGTACAATGAGCAGTTCTTC.

J is TRBJ2-7 and V is TRBV14; D possibly corresponds to TRBD2 (6 bases). There are 16 residues in the CDR3. Trimming cost V 6 bases and J 0 bases, with 18 bases left between them. Germline CDR1 SGHDN, CDR2 FVKESK. As DNA, the CDR3 is TGTGCCAGCAGTGCGACGTGGAGGGTCAGCTCCTACGAGCAGTACTTC. This gives the protein CASSATWRVSSYEQYF.

The chain employs TRBV20-1 and TRBJ2-3, with 9 bases aligning to TRBD2. The CDR3 covers 14 residues. V shed 0 bases, J shed 5 bases, and the junction held 3 bases outside the gene matches. Per the germline V gene, CDR1 is DFQATT and CDR2 is SNEGSKA (reference sequence). CDR3 loop: CSARDLAGIDTQYF. Written as DNA, the CDR3 is TGCAGTGCTAGAGACCTAGCGGGAATAGATACGCAGTATTTT.

The chain joins TRBV5-1 to TRBJ2-5; a weak D match, TRBD2 (6 bases). Trimming removed 5 bases at V and 2 bases at J, with 13 bases between. The CDR3 is made up of 14 amino acids. The germline gives CDR1 SGHRS, CDR2 YFSETQ. In DNA, the CDR3 is TGCGCCAGCAGGGGACTTCCGGAACAAGAGACCCAGTACTTC. Its translation is CASRGLPEQETQYF.

The J gene is TRBJ1-6, the V gene TRBV7-9; unclear D gene. V was cut by 4 bases and J by 6 bases, with 13 bases left in between. The CDR3 extends over 15 amino acids. Germline-derived CDR1 and CDR2 are SEHNR and FQNEAQ (reference sequence). CDR3 sequence (DNA): TGTGCCAGCAGCTCTACCGGACTGAGTAATTCACCCCTCCACTTT. Translated: CASSSTGLSNSPLHF. Combining the CDR3 with reference TRBV7-9 and TRBJ1-6 gives the whole variable domain DTGVSQNPRHKITKRGQNVTFRCDPISEHNRLYWYRQTLGQGPEFLTYFQNEAQLEKSRLLSDRFSAERPKGSFSTLEIQRTEQGDSAMYLCASSSTGLSNSPLHFGNGTRLTVT.

This clonotype occurred a few times. The rearrangement uses TRBV3-1 and TRBJ1-2; D gene unclear. The germline V and J ends were trimmed by 2 bases and 5 bases, with 18 bases remaining between them. Germline loops: CDR1 LGHDT, CDR2 YNNKEL (reference sequence). This CDR3 is 16 amino acids long. The CDR3 nucleotides read TGTGCCAGCAGCCAAACTACGACCACGGGTCGATATGGCTACACCTTC. Its protein product is CASSQTTTTGRYGYTF. Full variable domain (outside the CDR3, taken from reference TRBV3-1 and TRBJ1-2): DTAVSQTPKYLVTQMGNDKSIKCEQNLGHDTMYWYKQDSKKFLKIMFSYNNKELIINETVPNRFSPKSPDKAHLNLHINSLELGDSAVYFCASSQTTTTGRYGYTFGSGTRLTVV.